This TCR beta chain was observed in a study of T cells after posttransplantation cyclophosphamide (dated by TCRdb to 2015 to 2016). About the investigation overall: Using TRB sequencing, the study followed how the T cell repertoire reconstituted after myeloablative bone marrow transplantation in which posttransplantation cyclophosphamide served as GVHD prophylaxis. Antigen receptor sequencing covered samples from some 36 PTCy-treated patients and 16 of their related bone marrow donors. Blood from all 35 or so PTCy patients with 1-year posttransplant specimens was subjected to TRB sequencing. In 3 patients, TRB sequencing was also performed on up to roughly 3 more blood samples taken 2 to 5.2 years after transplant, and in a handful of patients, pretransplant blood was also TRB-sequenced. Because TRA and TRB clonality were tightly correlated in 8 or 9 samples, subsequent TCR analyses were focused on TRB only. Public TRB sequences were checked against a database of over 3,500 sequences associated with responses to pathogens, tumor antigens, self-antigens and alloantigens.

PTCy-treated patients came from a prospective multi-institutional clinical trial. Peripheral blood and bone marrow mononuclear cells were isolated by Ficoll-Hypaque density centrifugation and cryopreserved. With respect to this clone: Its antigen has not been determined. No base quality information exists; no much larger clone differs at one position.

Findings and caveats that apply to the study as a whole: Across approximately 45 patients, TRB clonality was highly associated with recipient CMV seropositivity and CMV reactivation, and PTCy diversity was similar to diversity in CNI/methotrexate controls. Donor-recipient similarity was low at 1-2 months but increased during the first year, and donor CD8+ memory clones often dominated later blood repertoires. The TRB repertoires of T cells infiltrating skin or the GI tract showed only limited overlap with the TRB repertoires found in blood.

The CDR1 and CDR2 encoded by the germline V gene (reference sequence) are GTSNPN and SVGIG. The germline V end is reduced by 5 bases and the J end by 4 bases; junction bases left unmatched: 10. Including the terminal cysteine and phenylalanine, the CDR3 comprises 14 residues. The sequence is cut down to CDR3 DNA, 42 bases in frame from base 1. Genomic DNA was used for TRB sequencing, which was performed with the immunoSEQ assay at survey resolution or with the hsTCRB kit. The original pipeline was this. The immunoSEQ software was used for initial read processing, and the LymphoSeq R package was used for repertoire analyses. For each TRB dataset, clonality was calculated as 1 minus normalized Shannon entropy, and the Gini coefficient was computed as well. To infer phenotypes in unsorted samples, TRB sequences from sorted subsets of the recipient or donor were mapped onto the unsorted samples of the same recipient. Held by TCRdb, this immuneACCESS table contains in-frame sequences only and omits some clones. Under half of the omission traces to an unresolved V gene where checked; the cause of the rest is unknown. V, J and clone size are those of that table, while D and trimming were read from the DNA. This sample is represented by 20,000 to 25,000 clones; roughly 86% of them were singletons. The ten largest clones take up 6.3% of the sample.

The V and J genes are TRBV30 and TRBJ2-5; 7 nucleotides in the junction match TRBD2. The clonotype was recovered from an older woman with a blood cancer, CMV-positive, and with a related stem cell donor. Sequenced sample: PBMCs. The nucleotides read TGTGCCTGGGCGACGGGACTAAAGGGAGAGACCCAGTACTTC. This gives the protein CAWATGLKGETQYF.